Listed here are 13 T cell receptor beta chains from one sample, sequenced in a study of T-cell reconstitution after alpha-beta-depleted transplantation in children (TCRdb year 2016). Library preparation employed PCR. The sequencing machine was an Illumina HiSeq 2500. TCR libraries were prepared with molecular barcoding, using unique molecular identifiers to normalize TCRbeta repertoire quantification. The raw public data were reprocessed by TCRdb itself: fastp quality trimming at Q25, MiXCR clonotype calling, in-frame beta chains only. Each entry is one CDR3 protein sequence, shown with its most common DNA and genes. The sample data list 250,000 or so distinct CDR3 sequences, and 20% to 30% of these were observed just once. 4% to 6% of the sample lies in the top ten. Read against the paper, the sample's treatment or condition label means: allogeneic hematopoietic cell transplantation with graft depleted of TCRalphabeta T cells and CD19 B cells.

Material: PBMCs, mostly from graft donor cells, obtained 360 days after TCRalphabeta/CD19-depleted stem cell transplant. These receptor sequences come from a female patient aged 2-9 years who had a stem cell transplant for congenital amegakaryocytic thrombocytopenia, so the T cells may come from the graft donor.

This clonotype was counted a few times. V and J are TRBV29-1 and TRBJ2-7; 7 nucleotides align to TRBD1. V dropped 3 bases and J dropped 3; count of bases not matched to a gene: 14. The CDR3 covers 16 residues. Germline V gene lookup returns CDR1 SQVTM and CDR2 ANQGSEA. The CDR3 nucleotides read TGCAGCGTTGACCGCCCAACCGTAACAGGGGACTACGAGCAGTACTTC. Amino acid sequence: CSVDRPTVTGDYEQYF.

This chain uses TRBV15 with TRBJ2-7, with D tentatively TRBD1 (6 bases). Looked up from germline, CDR1 is LNHNV and CDR2 is YYDKDF (reference sequence). The CDR3 extends over 15 amino acids. The germline V and J ends were trimmed by 0 bases and 1 base, with 10 bases remaining between them. The DNA of the CDR3 is TGTGCCACCAGCAGAGATGCCAGGGGTTCCTACGAGCAGTACTTC. This translates into CATSRDARGSYEQYF. The full variable domain, its missing parts supplied by reference TRBV15 and TRBJ2-7, is DAMVIQNPRYQVTQFGKPVTLSCSQTLNHNVMYWYQQKSSQAPKLLFHYYDKDFNNEADTPDNFQSRRPNTSFCFLDIRSPGLGDTAMYLCATSRDARGSYEQYFGPGTRLTVT.

V gene TRBV29-1 combines with J gene TRBJ2-2; TRBD1 might be the D (6 bases). The V gene's germline CDR1 is SQVTM and CDR2 ANQGSEA. This CDR3 is built from 14 residues. V lost 5 bases to trimming and J lost 6 bases, with 16 bases between them. The CDR3 region is CSVTGKWAAGELFF. CDR3 DNA sequence: TGCAGCGTTACAGGGAAATGGGCTGCCGGGGAGCTGTTTTTT.

The chain employs TRBV20-1 and TRBJ2-1; 11 bases agree with TRBD2. Unmatched junction bases numbered 2, after V lost 0 bases and J lost 7 bases. The germline V gene encodes CDR1 DFQATT and CDR2 SNEGSKA (reference sequence). The CDR3 has 14 residues. CDR3 in amino acids: CSAREASGRNEQFF. The CDR3 DNA reads TGCAGTGCTAGAGAGGCTAGCGGGAGGAATGAGCAGTTCTTC.

This clonotype came up a few times. The CDR3 DNA reads as TGTGCCAGCAGTTTGGTAATAGTAGGCCAAGGGCACTATGGCTACACCTTC. This translates into CASSLVIVGQGHYGYTF. This chain uses TRBV28 with TRBJ1-2; D not resolved. Germline V gives CDR1 MDHEN, CDR2 SYDVKM. This CDR3 spans 17 amino acids. V lost 3 bases to trimming and J lost 3 bases, with 20 bases between them.

This clonotype has a count of ten or more. The chain couples TRBV29-1 to TRBJ2-2; 7 bases map to TRBD1. Losses at the gene ends were 7 bases for V and 4 bases for J; bases not matched to a gene: 3. The CDR3 consists of 12 residues. Germline CDR1 SQVTM, CDR2 ANQGSEA. This CDR3 reads CSAGTATGELFF. In DNA, the CDR3 is TGCAGCGCAGGGACAGCCACCGGGGAGCTGTTTTTT.

A few counts support this clonotype. Here the CDR3 reads CASSFFTLTDTQYF. The CDR3 region has the DNA TGTGCCAGCAGTTTTTTCACCCTCACAGATACGCAGTATTTT. The rearrangement joins TRBV28 to TRBJ2-3; D gene ambiguous. V lost 3 bases to trimming and J lost 2 bases, with 9 bases between them. CDR1 is MDHEN and CDR2 is SYDVKM in the germline V gene. The CDR3 loop spans 14 amino acids.

The V call is TRBV11-2, the J call TRBJ2-1; 10 positions match TRBD1. Germline CDR1 SGHAT, CDR2 FQNNGV. The CDR3 extends over 13 amino acids. Germline trimming cut 8 bases from V and 6 bases from J; bases unmatched to any gene: 4. In nucleotides, the CDR3 is TGTGCCAGCCGGGACAGGGGCGTCAATGAGCAGTTCTTC. This encodes CASRDRGVNEQFF.

A word on this clonotype: One end of the junction does not line up with germline, which may come from a read error. The J gene is TRBJ2-3, the V gene TRBV11-1, with D possibly TRBD2 on 5 matching bases. CDR3 length: 19 residues. Germline values: CDR1 SGHAT, CDR2 FQDESV (reference sequence). CDR3 nucleotide sequence: TGTGCCAGCAGCCCTTACACCGGAGGCCCGGGTGCTAGCACAGATACGAAGTATTTT. This encodes CASSPYTGGPGASTDTKYF.

This rearrangement joins TRBV6-5 to TRBJ2-3, with 9 bases identical to TRBD2. CDR3 length: 16 residues. V trimming: 4 bases; J trimming: 2 bases; junction bases outside the gene matches: 7. The V gene's germline CDR1 is MNHEY and CDR2 SVGAGI. Here the CDR3 reads CASSFQAGGLTDTQYF. DNA of the CDR3: TGTGCCAGCAGTTTTCAAGCGGGGGGCCTCACAGATACGCAGTATTTT.

This chain joins TRBV29-1 and TRBJ2-7; D uncertain. Trimming removed 7 bases from V and 2 bases from J, with 12 bases in between. The CDR3 is 12 residues long. Per the germline V gene, CDR1 is SQVTM and CDR2 is ANQGSEA. The CDR3 loop reads CSAGRQPYEQYF. CDR3 sequence (DNA): TGCAGCGCCGGAAGGCAGCCCTACGAGCAGTACTTC.

The gene calls are TRBV3-1 and TRBJ2-3, with 13 bases that match TRBD2. V shed 5 bases, J shed 2 bases, and the junction held 16 bases outside the gene matches. Germline V lookup: CDR1 LGHDT, CDR2 YNNKEL (reference sequence). The CDR3 sequence is 20 residues long. The CDR3 DNA is TGTGCCAGCAGCTCTGGACTAGCGGGAGAACCCCACCCCCACACAGATACGCAGTATTTT. It translates to CASSSGLAGEPHPHTDTQYF.

J is TRBJ1-2 and V is TRBV7-3; possible D gene TRBD1, 6 bases. The V gene lost 5 bases and the J gene lost 7 bases, with 20 bases spanning the gap. Germline V lookup: CDR1 SGHTA, CDR2 FQGTGA. The CDR3 extends over 15 amino acids. CDR3 in amino acids: CASSPDTGTHIGYTF. CDR3 coding DNA: TGTGCCAGCAGCCCCGATACAGGGACCCATATTGGCTACACCTTC.